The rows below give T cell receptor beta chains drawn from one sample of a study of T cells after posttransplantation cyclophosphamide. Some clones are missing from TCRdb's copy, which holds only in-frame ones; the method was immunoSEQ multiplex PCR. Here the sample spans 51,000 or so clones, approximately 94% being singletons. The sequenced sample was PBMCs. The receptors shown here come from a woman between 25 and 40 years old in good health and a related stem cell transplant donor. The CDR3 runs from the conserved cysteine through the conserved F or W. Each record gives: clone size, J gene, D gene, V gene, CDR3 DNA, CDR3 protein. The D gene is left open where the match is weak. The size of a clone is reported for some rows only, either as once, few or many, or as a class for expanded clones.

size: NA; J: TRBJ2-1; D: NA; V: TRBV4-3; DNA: TGCGCCAGCAGCCAGGGTCCCTTCGGGTTTGAGCAGTTCTTC; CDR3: CASSQGPFGFEQFF
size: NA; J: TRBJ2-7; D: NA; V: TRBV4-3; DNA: TGCGCCAGCAGCCAAGAGTTGCCTAGCTCCTACGAGCAGTACTTC; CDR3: CASSQELPSSYEQYF
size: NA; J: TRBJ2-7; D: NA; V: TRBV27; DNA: TGTGCCAGCAGTTTATCGGAGGGGGCACCCTACGAGCAGTACTTC; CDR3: CASSLSEGAPYEQYF
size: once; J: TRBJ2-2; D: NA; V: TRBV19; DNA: TGTGCCAGTAGGACTGACACCGGGGAGCTGTTTTTT; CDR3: CASRTDTGELFF
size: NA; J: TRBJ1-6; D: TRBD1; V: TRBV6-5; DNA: TGTGCCAGCAGACGACAGGGAAGAAATTCACCCCTCCACTTT; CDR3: CASRRQGRNSPLHF
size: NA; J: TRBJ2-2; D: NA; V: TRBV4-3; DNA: TGCGCCAGCAGCCAAAGGACTACGCGAGACACCGGGGAGCTGTTTTTT; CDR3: CASSQRTTRDTGELFF
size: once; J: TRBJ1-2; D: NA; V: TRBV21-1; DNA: TGTGCCAGCATCGGGATGTGTGGCTACACCTTC; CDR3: CASIGMCGYTF
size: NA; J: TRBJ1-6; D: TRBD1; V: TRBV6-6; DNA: TGTGCCAGCAGGGCAGGACAGGATAATTCACCCCTCCACTTT; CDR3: CASRAGQDNSPLHF
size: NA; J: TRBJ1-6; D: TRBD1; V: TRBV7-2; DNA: TGTGCCAGCAGCCCGAGGACAGGATCGGATAATTCACCCCTCCACTTT; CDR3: CASSPRTGSDNSPLHF
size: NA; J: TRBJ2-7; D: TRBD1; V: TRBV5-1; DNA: TGCGCCAGCAGCCCGGACAGGGACAGATCCTACGAGCAGTACTTC; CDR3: CASSPDRDRSYEQYF
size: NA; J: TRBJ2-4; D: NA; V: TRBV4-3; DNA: TGCGCCAGCAGCCAGGGGGGAGTAGCCAAAAACATTCAGTACTTC; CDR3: CASSQGGVAKNIQYF
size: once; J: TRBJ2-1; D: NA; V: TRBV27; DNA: TGTGCCAGCAGTTTATCCGGGGGGCGCTTCTACAATGAGCAGTTCTTC; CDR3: CASSLSGGRFYNEQFF
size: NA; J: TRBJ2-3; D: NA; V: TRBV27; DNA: TGTGCCAGCAGTTTTAGCAGGGCCAGCACAGATACGCAGTATTTT; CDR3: CASSFSRASTDTQYF
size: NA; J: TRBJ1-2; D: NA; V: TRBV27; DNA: TGTGCCAGCAGACCTCTACCCCCTACCTATGGCTACACCTTC; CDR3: CASRPLPPTYGYTF
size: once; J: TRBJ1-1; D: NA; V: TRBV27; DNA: TGTGCCAGCAGTCCTTTTCGAGGGGGTACACCAGAAGCTTTCTTT; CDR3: CASSPFRGGTPEAFF
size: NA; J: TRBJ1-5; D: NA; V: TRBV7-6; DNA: TGTGCCAGCAGCGGGCATAGCAATCAGCCCCAGCATTTT; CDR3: CASSGHSNQPQHF
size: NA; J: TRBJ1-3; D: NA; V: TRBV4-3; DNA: TGCGCCAGCAGCCAAGATAGGAGGGGTGGAAACACCATATATTTT; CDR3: CASSQDRRGGNTIYF
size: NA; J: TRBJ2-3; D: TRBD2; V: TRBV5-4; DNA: TGTGCCAGCAGCTCCCAGCGGGGGGGGCAGGAAGATACGCAGTATTTT; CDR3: CASSSQRGGQEDTQYF
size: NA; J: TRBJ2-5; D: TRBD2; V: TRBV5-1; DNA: TGCGCCAGCAGCTTCGCTAGCGGTCAAGAGACCCAGTACTTC; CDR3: CASSFASGQETQYF
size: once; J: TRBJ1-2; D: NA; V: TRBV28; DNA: TGTGCCGCACAGGGTAATGGCTACACCTTC; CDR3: CAAQGNGYTF
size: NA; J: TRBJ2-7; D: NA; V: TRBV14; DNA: TGTGCCAGCAGCCAAGTCTCAGGACTGAACTCCTACGAGCAGTACTTC; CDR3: CASSQVSGLNSYEQYF
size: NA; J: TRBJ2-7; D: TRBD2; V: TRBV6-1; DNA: TGTGCCAGCAGTGAACAGCCTAGCGGGGCCTACGAGCAGTACTTC; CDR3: CASSEQPSGAYEQYF